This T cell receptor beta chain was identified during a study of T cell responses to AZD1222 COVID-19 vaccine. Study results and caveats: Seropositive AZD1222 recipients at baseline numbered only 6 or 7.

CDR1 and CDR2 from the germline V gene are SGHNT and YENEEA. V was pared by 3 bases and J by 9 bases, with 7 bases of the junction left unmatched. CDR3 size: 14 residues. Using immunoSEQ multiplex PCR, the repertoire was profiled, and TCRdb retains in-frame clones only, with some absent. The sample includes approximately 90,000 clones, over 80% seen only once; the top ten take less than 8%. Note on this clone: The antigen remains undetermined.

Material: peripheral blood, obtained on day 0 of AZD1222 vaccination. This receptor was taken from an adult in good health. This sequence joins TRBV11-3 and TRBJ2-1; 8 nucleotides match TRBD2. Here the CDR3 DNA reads TGTGCCAGCAGCTTGACGGGGACTAGAGGTGAGCAGTTCTTC. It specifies CASSLTGTRGEQFF.